This T cell receptor beta chain was recorded in a study of blood T cell repertoires in COVID-19. Study background: Researchers got acute and convalescent COVID-19 samples from the United States, Italy and Spain.

Self-reported history from a screening survey and questionnaire set each donor's cohort. Unmatched junction bases numbered 3, after V lost 1 base and J lost 2 bases. The CDR3 loop spans 16 amino acids. Germline CDR1 and CDR2: LNHDA and SQIVND (reference sequence). This clone has a single count. Measured with immunoSEQ multiplex PCR; TCRdb has only the in-frame clones, and not every one. In the table there are about 210,000 clones, about nine tenths of which are singletons. Source material: PBMCs or T cells enriched from blood (not recorded which). The clonotype was recovered from a young man in a cohort exposed to, infected with or recovered from COVID-19 (not recorded which). The chain recombines TRBV19 with TRBJ2-1, with TRBD2 matching over 9 bases. CDR3 in amino acids: CASSIVIAGAYNEQFF. DNA of the CDR3: TGTGCCAGTAGTATAGTCATAGCGGGAGCCTACAATGAGCAGTTCTTC.